This TCR beta chain originates from a study of T cells in narcolepsy. The overall study: Enrolled donors included narcolepsy type 1 or type 2 patients and healthy controls.

This clone was seen once. The antigen is not known. Study-wide results and limits: Autoreactive HCRT-specific and TRIB2-specific clonotypes were marked in same-patient CSF-versus-blood CD4+ comparisons. In some patient and control memory CD4+ samples, autoreactive clones were absent. Reportedly, autoreactive clonotypes were serially detected in patients' blood but not controls'.

This table comes from immunoSEQ multiplex PCR, and its TCRdb copy is limited to in-frame clones, with some not included. Of approximately 30,000 clones in the sample, roughly 74% are singletons; the top ten hold around 3%. V was clipped by 3 bases and J by 1 base, with 8 bases between them. The CDR3 is made up of 14 amino acids. CDR1 is MGHRA and CDR2 is YSYEKL in the germline V gene. The chain links TRBV4-1 to TRBJ2-3, with unresolved D. The sequenced material came from CD45RA- memory CD4+ T cells from PBMCs. This TCR came from a human donor with narcolepsy. The DNA of the CDR3 is TGCGCCAGCAGCCATCTTCAGGGCACAGATACGCAGTATTTT. Encoded protein: CASSHLQGTDTQYF.